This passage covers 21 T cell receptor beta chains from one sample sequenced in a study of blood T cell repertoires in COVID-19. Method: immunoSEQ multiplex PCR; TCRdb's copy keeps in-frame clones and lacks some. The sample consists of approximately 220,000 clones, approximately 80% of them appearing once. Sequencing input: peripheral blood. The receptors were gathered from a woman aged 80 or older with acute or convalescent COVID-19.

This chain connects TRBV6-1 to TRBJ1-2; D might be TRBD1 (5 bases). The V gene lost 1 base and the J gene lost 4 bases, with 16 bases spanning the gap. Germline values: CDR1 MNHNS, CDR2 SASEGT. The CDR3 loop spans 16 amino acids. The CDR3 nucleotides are TGTGCCAGCAGTGAAGAGCCCGTCACAGGACCCTATGGCTACACCTTC. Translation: CASSEEPVTGPYGYTF.

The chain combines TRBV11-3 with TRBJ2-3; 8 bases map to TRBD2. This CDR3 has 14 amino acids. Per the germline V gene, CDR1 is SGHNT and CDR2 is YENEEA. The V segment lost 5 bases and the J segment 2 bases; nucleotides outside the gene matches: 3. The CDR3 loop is CASSLGLATDTQYF. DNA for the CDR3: TGTGCCAGCAGCCTCGGACTAGCCACAGATACGCAGTATTTT.

This CDR3 reads CASSARGLDTQYF. The CDR3 DNA follows: TGTGCCAGCAGCGCGAGGGGGTTAGATACGCAGTATTTT. The chain is built from TRBV11-1 and TRBJ2-3, with D perhaps TRBD1 (6 bases). Trimming removed 5 bases from V and 5 bases from J, with 11 bases in between. Germline values: CDR1 SGHAT, CDR2 FQDESV (reference sequence). This CDR3 is built from 13 residues. Complete variable domain (other parts from reference TRBV11-1 and TRBJ2-3): EAEVAQSPRYKITEKSQAVAFWCDPISGHATLYWYRQILGQGPELLVQFQDESVVDDSQLPKDRFSAERLKGVDSTLKIQPAELGDSAMYLCASSARGLDTQYFGPGTRLTVL.

CDR3 nucleotide sequence: TGTGCCAGCAGCCAAGACTACGCGGGCTCTGGAAACACCATATATTTT. Residues: CASSQDYAGSGNTIYF. The rearrangement links TRBV3-1 (or the pseudogene TRBV3-2) to TRBJ1-3; D ambiguous. Germline loops: CDR1 LGHDT, CDR2 YNNKEL (reference sequence). The CDR3 has 16 residues. V lost 0 bases and J lost 0, with 9 bases in between.

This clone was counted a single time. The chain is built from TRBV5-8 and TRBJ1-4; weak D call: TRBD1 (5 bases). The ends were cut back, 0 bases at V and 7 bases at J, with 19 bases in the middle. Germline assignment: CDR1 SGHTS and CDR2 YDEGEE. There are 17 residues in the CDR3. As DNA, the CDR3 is TGTGCCAGCAGCTTGGCCGGGGGTAGCGGCTGGGGTGAAAAACTGTTTTTT. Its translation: CASSLAGGSGWGEKLFF.

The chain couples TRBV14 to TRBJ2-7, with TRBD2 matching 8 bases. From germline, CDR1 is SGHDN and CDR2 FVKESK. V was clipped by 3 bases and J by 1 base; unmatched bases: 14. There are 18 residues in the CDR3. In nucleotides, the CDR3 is TGTGCCAGCAGCCACGTTGAGGAAGGGCTAGCGGGTTCCTACGAGCAGTACTTC. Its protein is CASSHVEEGLAGSYEQYF.

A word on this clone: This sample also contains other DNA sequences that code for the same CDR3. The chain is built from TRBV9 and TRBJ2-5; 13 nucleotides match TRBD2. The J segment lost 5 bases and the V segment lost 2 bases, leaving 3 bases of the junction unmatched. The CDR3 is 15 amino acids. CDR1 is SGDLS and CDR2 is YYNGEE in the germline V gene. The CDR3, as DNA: TGTGCCAGCAGCGTCGGACTAGCGGGAGCCGAGACCCAGTACTTC. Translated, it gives CASSVGLAGAETQYF.

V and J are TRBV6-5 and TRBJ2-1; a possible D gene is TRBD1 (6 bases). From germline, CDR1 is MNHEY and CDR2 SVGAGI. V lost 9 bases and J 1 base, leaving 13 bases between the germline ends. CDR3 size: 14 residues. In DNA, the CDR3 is TGTGCCAGTGAGAAGAGGGGGTCCTACAATGAGCAGTTCTTC. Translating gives CASEKRGSYNEQFF.

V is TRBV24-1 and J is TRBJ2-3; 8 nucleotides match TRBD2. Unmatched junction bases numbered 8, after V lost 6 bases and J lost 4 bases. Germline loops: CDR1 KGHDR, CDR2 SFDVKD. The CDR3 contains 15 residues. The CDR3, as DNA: TGTGCCACCAGTAATGGCGGGGGGCATCCAGATACGCAGTATTTT. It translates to CATSNGGGHPDTQYF.

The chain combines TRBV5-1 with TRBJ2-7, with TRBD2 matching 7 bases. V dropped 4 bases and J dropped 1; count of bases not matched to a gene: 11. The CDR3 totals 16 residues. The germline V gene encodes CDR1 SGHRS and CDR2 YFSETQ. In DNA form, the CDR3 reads TGCGCCAGCAGCCCCCTTGGGGGGGGACCATCCTACGAGCAGTACTTC. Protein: CASSPLGGGPSYEQYF.

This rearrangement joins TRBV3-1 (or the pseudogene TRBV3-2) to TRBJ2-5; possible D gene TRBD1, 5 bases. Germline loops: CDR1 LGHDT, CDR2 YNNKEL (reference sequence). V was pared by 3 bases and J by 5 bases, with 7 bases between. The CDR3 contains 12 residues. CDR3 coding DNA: TGTGCCAGCAGCCATGGGGCGGAGACCCAGTACTTC. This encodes CASSHGAETQYF.

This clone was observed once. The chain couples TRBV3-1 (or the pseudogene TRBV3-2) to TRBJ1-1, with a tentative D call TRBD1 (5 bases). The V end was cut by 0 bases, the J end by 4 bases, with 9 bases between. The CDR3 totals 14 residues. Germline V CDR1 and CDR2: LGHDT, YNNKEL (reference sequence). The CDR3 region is CASSQEGGTTEAFF. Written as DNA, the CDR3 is TGTGCCAGCAGCCAAGAAGGAGGGACCACTGAAGCTTTCTTT.

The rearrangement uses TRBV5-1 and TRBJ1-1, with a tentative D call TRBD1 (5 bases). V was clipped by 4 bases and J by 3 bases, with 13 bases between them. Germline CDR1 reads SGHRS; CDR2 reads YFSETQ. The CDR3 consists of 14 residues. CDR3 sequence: CASSPASRDTEAFF. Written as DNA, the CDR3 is TGCGCCAGCAGCCCCGCGTCCAGGGACACTGAAGCTTTCTTT.

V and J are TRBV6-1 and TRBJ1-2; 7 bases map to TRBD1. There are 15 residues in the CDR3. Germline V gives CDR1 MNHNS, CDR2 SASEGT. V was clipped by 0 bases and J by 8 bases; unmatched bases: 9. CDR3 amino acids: CASSEAGQEGWGYTF. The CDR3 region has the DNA TGTGCCAGCAGTGAAGCTGGACAGGAGGGTTGGGGCTACACCTTC.

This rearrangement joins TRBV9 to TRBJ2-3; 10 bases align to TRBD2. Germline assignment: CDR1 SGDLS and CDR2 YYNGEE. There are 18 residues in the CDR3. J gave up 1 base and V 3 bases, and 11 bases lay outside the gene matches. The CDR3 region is CASSARQGLAGGTDTQYF. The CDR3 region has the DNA TGTGCCAGCAGCGCCCGCCAGGGGCTAGCGGGAGGCACAGATACGCAGTATTTT.

The CDR3 reads CASSIGQGKVYEQYF. The CDR3 DNA is TGTGCCAGTAGTATCGGACAGGGGAAAGTATACGAGCAGTACTTC. This sequence joins TRBV19 and TRBJ2-7, with 9 bases identical to TRBD1. The CDR3 extends over 15 amino acids. The germline gives CDR1 LNHDA, CDR2 SQIVND (reference sequence). The V gene end was trimmed by 3 bases and the J gene end by 4 bases; junction bases not matched to a gene: 7.

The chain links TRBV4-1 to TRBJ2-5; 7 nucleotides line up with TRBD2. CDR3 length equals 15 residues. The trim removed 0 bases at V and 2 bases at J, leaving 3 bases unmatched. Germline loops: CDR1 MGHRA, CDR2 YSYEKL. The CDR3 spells CASSQDRDYQETQYF. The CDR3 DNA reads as TGCGCCAGCAGCCAAGATCGGGACTATCAAGAGACCCAGTACTTC.

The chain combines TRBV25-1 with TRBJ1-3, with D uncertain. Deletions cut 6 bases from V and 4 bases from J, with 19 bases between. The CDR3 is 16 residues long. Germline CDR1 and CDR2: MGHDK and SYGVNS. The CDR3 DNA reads TGTGCCAGCAGGCAGGCCGGGAGCTTGGACGGAAACACCATATATTTT. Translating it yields CASRQAGSLDGNTIYF.

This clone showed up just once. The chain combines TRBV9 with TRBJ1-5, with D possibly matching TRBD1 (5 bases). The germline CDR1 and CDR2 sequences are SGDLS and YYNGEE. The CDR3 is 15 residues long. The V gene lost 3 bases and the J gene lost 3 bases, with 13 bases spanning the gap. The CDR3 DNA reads TGTGCCAGCAGCGCGGGAGGAGGGGACAATCAGCCCCAGCATTTT. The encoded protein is CASSAGGGDNQPQHF.

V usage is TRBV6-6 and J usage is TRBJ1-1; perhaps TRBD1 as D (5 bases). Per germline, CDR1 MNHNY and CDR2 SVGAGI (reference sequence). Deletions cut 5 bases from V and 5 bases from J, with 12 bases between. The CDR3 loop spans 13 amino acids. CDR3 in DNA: TGTGCCAGCAGTACAGGTAGCGGGACTGAAGCTTTCTTT. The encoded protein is CASSTGSGTEAFF.

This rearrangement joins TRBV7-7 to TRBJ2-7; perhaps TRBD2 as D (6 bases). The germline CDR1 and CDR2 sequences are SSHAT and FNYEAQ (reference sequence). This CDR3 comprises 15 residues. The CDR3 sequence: CASGLTTDGVHEQYF. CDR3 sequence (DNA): TGTGCTAGCGGCCTAACGACAGACGGTGTCCACGAGCAGTACTTC.